These 28 T cell receptor beta chains share one sample of origin, sequenced in a study of control samples from healthy donors and cancer patients. Generated by immunoSEQ multiplex PCR, the TCRdb table keeps only in-frame clones and is missing some. The sample holds 150,000 to 200,000 clones, 94% seen once. The sample consisted of blood. The receptors were sampled from a woman aged 40 to 50 in good health.

V usage is TRBV9 and J usage is TRBJ2-3; D is uncertain. In germline, CDR1 is SGDLS, CDR2 YYNGEE. The CDR3 has 14 residues. Trimming took 0 bases from V and 8 from J, leaving 13 bases between them. CDR3 DNA sequence: TGTGCCAGCAGCGTAGATCCATCGCAAGGTACGCAGTATTTT. This codes for CASSVDPSQGTQYF.

The chain has TRBV5-1 and TRBJ2-5; a possible D gene is TRBD1 (7 bases). Germline CDR1 and CDR2: SGHRS and YFSETQ. The V gene lost 4 bases and the J gene lost 4 bases, with 20 bases spanning the gap. CDR3 length: 16 amino acids. CDR3: CASSRQRGRGRETQYF. CDR3 bases: TGCGCCAGCAGCCGACAGAGGGGGCGGGGACGAGAGACCCAGTACTTC.

The gene calls are TRBV4-3 and TRBJ1-2, with D possibly matching TRBD1 (6 bases). The germline V gene has CDR1 LGHNA and CDR2 YSLEER. V was pared by 4 bases and J by 7 bases, with 13 bases between. CDR3 length equals 13 residues. The CDR3 sequence: CASSPRTATGYTF. CDR3 nucleotide sequence: TGCGCCAGCAGCCCCAGGACAGCGACTGGCTACACCTTC.

The V gene is TRBV5-6, the J gene TRBJ1-4; a weak D match, TRBD1 (5 bases). This CDR3 region has 16 residues. Germline assignment: CDR1 SGHDT and CDR2 YYEEEE. The ends were cut back, 3 bases at V and 1 base at J, with 13 bases in the middle. CDR3 region: CASSSGPGETNEKLFF. CDR3 DNA: TGTGCCAGCAGCTCGGGTCCGGGGGAAACTAATGAAAAACTGTTTTTT.

The chain carries TRBV7-9 and TRBJ2-7; the match to TRBD2 covers 8 bases. In germline, CDR1 is SEHNR, CDR2 FQNEAQ (reference sequence). The CDR3 spans 16 residues. Losses at the gene ends were 5 bases for V and 2 bases for J; bases not matched to a gene: 11. The CDR3 sequence is CASSPRGAGGTYEQYF. The CDR3 DNA reads as TGTGCCAGCAGCCCCCGGGGGGCGGGGGGCACCTACGAGCAGTACTTC.

The genes are TRBV18 and TRBJ2-1; 7 positions match TRBD2. The trim removed 0 bases at V and 8 bases at J, leaving 13 bases unmatched. Germline V gives CDR1 KGHSH, CDR2 LQKENI. The CDR3 runs to 17 residues. CDR3 bases: TGTGCCAGCTCACCACCGGTGATCGCGGGAGATTGGGATGAGCAGTTCTTC. This translates into CASSPPVIAGDWDEQFF.

This clone has only one observation. This chain uses TRBV18 with TRBJ1-2; 7 positions match TRBD1. V lost 6 bases, J lost 5 bases, and 9 bases stayed unmatched. CDR3 length: 14 amino acids. Germline assignment: CDR1 KGHSH and CDR2 LQKENI. CDR3 sequence (DNA): TGTGCCAGCTCCCCTGGACAGGACGGTTATGGCTACACCTTC. Residues: CASSPGQDGYGYTF.

This chain joins TRBV3-1 (or the pseudogene TRBV3-2) and TRBJ1-2; the match to TRBD1 covers 8 bases. V shed 4 bases and J 5 bases; nucleotides not matched to a gene: 6. The CDR3 has 14 amino acids. Per the germline V gene, CDR1 is LGHDT and CDR2 is YNNKEL (reference sequence). CDR3 sequence: CASSPGQGDYGYTF. DNA of the CDR3: TGTGCCAGCAGCCCCGGACAGGGAGATTATGGCTACACCTTC.

The chain links TRBV19 to TRBJ1-2; the match to TRBD1 covers 9 bases. CDR1 and CDR2 (germline): LNHDA, SQIVND (reference sequence). V lost 6 bases, J lost 4 bases, and 9 bases stayed unmatched. The CDR3 extends over 15 amino acids. CDR3 sequence: CASSRTGDFAYGYTF. CDR3 in DNA: TGTGCCAGTAGCCGGACAGGGGACTTTGCCTATGGCTACACCTTC.

The CDR3 region has the DNA TGTGCCAGCAGTTTAGGGGTCCCGGGTCTATATGGCTACACCTTC. This translates into CASSLGVPGLYGYTF. The chain employs TRBV27 and TRBJ1-2, with D unclear. This CDR3 has 15 residues. Germline CDR1 reads MNHEY; CDR2 reads SMNVEV (reference sequence). Trimming removed 2 bases from V and 5 bases from J, with 15 bases in between.

The rearrangement uses TRBV5-1 and TRBJ2-7; 7 positions match TRBD1. The CDR3 totals 15 residues. V was pared by 4 bases and J by 6 bases, with 13 bases of the junction left unmatched. The germline V gene has CDR1 SGHRS and CDR2 YFSETQ. CDR3 sequence (DNA): TGCGCCAGCAGCCTCCGTCAGGACAGGTCCGGCGAGCAGTACTTC. It codes for CASSLRQDRSGEQYF.

This clone was seen a few times. This CDR3 reads CASSQDVEGGYTF. The CDR3 region has the DNA TGTGCCAGCAGCCAAGATGTCGAGGGAGGCTACACCTTC. This chain joins TRBV14 and TRBJ1-2; D remains ambiguous. From germline, CDR1 is SGHDN and CDR2 FVKESK. The CDR3 has 13 amino acids. V was shortened by 0 bases and J by 8 bases, with 10 bases between the two germline ends.

This sequence joins TRBV30 and TRBJ1-2; the D is unclear. CDR1 GTSNPN and CDR2 SVGIG come from the germline V gene (reference sequence). V lost 2 bases and J lost 5, with 6 bases in between. The CDR3 sequence is 11 residues long. The CDR3 spells CAWSPGYGYTF. DNA for the CDR3: TGTGCCTGGAGTCCTGGGTATGGCTACACCTTC.

V is TRBV5-1 and J is TRBJ2-7; 12 positions agree with TRBD2. The germline V gene has CDR1 SGHRS and CDR2 YFSETQ. Trimming removed 4 bases from V and 6 bases from J; junction bases left unmatched: 5. The CDR3 is 14 amino acids. The CDR3, as DNA: TGCGCCAGCAGCCCCGCTAGCGGGGGGGCCGAGCAGTACTTC. Encoded protein: CASSPASGGAEQYF.

The table lists this clone with a count of one. This chain joins TRBV21-1 and TRBJ2-7; the table calls TRBD2, which could not be checked here. TRBV21-1 is assigned pseudogene status. The CDR3 is 16 amino acids. This CDR3 is CASSGSGRALSAEQYF. DNA of the CDR3: TGTGCCAGCAGCGGGAGCGGGAGGGCCCTTAGCGCCGAGCAGTACTTC.

The chain couples TRBV28 to TRBJ1-6; D gene ambiguous. The germline CDR1 and CDR2 sequences are MDHEN and SYDVKM. Between the trimmed V and J ends, which lost 4 bases and 8 bases, there was a span of 9 bases. This CDR3 has 13 residues. The CDR3 spells CASSSRLYSPLHF. The CDR3 DNA reads as TGTGCCAGCAGTTCCCGTTTGTATTCACCCCTCCACTTT.

V and J are TRBV5-4 and TRBJ1-6, with 8 positions matching TRBD1. The CDR3 has 15 amino acids. The V and J ends lost 2 bases and 9 bases, in that order; junction bases with no gene match: 7. Germline V gives CDR1 SGHNT, CDR2 YYREEE (reference sequence). In DNA, the CDR3 is TGTGCCAGCAGCTTCCGACAGGGGATGGGTTCACCCCTCCACTTT. This gives the protein CASSFRQGMGSPLHF.

CDR3 bases: TGTGCCAGCAGCCAAGGGCCTGGCGGGGCAAATGAGCAGTTCTTC. Protein product: CASSQGPGGANEQFF. The genes are TRBV3-1 (or the pseudogene TRBV3-2) and TRBJ2-1, with D tentatively TRBD2 (6 bases). The CDR3 loop spans 15 amino acids. The V end lost 1 base, the J end lost 7 bases, and 14 bases lay between the germline ends. Germline lookup yields CDR1 LGHDT and CDR2 YNNKEL (reference sequence).

This rearrangement joins TRBV7-2 to TRBJ2-4, with a possible D match to TRBD1 (5 bases). The CDR3 covers 13 residues. V was shortened by 3 bases and J by 9 bases, with 12 bases between the two germline ends. Germline loops: CDR1 SGHTA, CDR2 FQGNSA. The CDR3 reads CASSLGPQRIQYF. Here the CDR3 DNA reads TGTGCCAGCAGCTTGGGGCCTCAGCGCATTCAGTACTTC.

The V gene is TRBV6-5, the J gene TRBJ1-2; D ambiguous. The CDR3 sequence is 13 residues long. Germline V gives CDR1 MNHEY, CDR2 SVGAGI. V lost 6 bases and J 5 bases, leaving 13 bases between the germline ends. CDR3 loop: CASSRVYGYGYTF. In DNA form, the CDR3 reads TGTGCCAGCAGCCGGGTCTATGGGTATGGCTACACCTTC.

V usage is TRBV7-2 and J usage is TRBJ2-5; weak D call: TRBD2 (7 bases). Deletions cut 3 bases from V and 3 bases from J, with 14 bases between. Germline V gene lookup returns CDR1 SGHTA and CDR2 FQGNSA. The CDR3 runs 15 residues. The CDR3 reads CASSFRTRGKETQYF. CDR3 bases: TGTGCCAGCAGCTTTCGGACTAGGGGGAAAGAGACCCAGTACTTC. Combining the CDR3 with reference TRBV7-2 and TRBJ2-5 gives the whole variable domain GAGVSQSPSNKVTEKGKDVELRCDPISGHTALYWYRQSLGQGLEFLIYFQGNSAPDKSGLPSDRFSAERTGGSVSTLTIQRTQQEDSAVYLCASSFRTRGKETQYFGPGTRLLVL.

The chain has TRBV9 and TRBJ1-3, with D maybe TRBD1 (5 bases). Per germline, CDR1 SGDLS and CDR2 YYNGEE. Trimming took 1 base from V and 7 from J, leaving 12 bases between them. This CDR3 spans 14 amino acids. For the CDR3, the DNA is TGTGCCAGCAGCGTATCAGGGACGGGGAACACCATATATTTT. This translates into CASSVSGTGNTIYF.

The chain recombines TRBV7-9 with TRBJ1-1; D is unclear. CDR1 SEHNR and CDR2 FQNEAQ come from the germline V gene (reference sequence). The germline V and J ends were trimmed by 5 bases and 7 bases, with 8 bases remaining between them. The CDR3 consists of 11 residues. CDR3 nucleotides: TGTGCCAGCAGCCCCTCGATTGAAGCTTTCTTT. Residues: CASSPSIEAFF.

The CDR3: CASRMQGAANEKLFF. CDR3 DNA sequence: TGTGCCAGCAGAATGCAGGGGGCGGCTAATGAAAAACTGTTTTTT. This chain joins TRBV27 and TRBJ1-4; 8 bases fit TRBD1. V was clipped by 6 bases and J by 3 bases; unmatched bases: 6. This CDR3 is built from 15 residues. Germline-derived CDR1 and CDR2 are MNHEY and SMNVEV (reference sequence).

This clone was detected only once. The chain combines TRBV5-1 with TRBJ2-7; tentative D call: TRBD1 (5 bases). Trimming shortened V by 0 bases and J by 0 bases, and 10 bases separated the two germline ends. There are 15 residues in the CDR3. Germline V gives CDR1 SGHRS, CDR2 YFSETQ. The chain's CDR3 is CASSLGDSYSYEQYF. Written as DNA, the CDR3 is TGCGCCAGCAGCTTGGGAGACAGCTACTCCTACGAGCAGTACTTC. Filled out from reference TRBV5-1 and TRBJ2-7, the complete variable domain reads KAGVTQTPRYLIKTRGQQVTLSCSPISGHRSVSWYQQTPGQGLQFLFEYFSETQRNKGNFPGRFSGRQFSNSRSEMNVSTLELGDSALYLCASSLGDSYSYEQYFGPGTRLTVT.

The rearrangement joins TRBV7-2 to TRBJ1-5, with D maybe TRBD1 (5 bases). CDR1 and CDR2 from the germline V gene are SGHTA and FQGNSA. There are 15 residues in the CDR3. Trimming pared 4 bases from V and 8 bases from J, leaving 18 bases between. CDR3 sequence (DNA): TGTGCCAGCAGCTCCCCGGGACTCCCTTTGGAGCCCCAGCATTTT. Translation gives CASSSPGLPLEPQHF.

This rearrangement joins TRBV6-2 or TRBV6-3 to TRBJ2-5, with 13 bases identical to TRBD2. CDR3 length: 15 residues. CDR1 and CDR2 from the germline V gene are MNHEY and SVGEGT. Trimming at V came to 5 bases and at J to 4 bases, leaving 4 bases not matched to a gene. For the CDR3, the DNA is TGTGCCAGCAGTCAAGGGACTAGCGGGACAGAGACCCAGTACTTC. As protein: CASSQGTSGTETQYF.

J is TRBJ2-3 and V is TRBV7-9; D could derive from TRBD1 or TRBD2 (5 bases each). Germline assignment: CDR1 SEHNR and CDR2 FQNEAQ (reference sequence). The CDR3 totals 13 residues. V shed 10 bases and J shed 0 bases, with 11 bases lying between them. CDR3 protein: CATVRDSTDTQYF. CDR3 nucleotides: TGTGCCACCGTACGGGACAGCACAGATACGCAGTATTTT. The whole variable domain, remainder taken from reference TRBV7-9 and TRBJ2-3, is DTGVSQNPRHKITKRGQNVTFRCDPISEHNRLYWYRQTLGQGPEFLTYFQNEAQLEKSRLLSDRFSAERPKGSFSTLEIQRTEQGDSAMYLCATVRDSTDTQYFGPGTRLTVL.